This TCR beta chain was captured by sequencing in a study of OX40 agonist ivuxolimab in advanced cancers. CDR1 and CDR2 (germline): SGDLS, YYNGEE. Between the trimmed V and J ends, which lost 0 bases and 12 bases, there was a span of 10 bases. CDR3 length: 12 residues. The protocol was immunoSEQ multiplex PCR, while the TCRdb copy is restricted to in-frame clones and leaves out a portion. The top ten clones hold around 10% of a sample with about 33,000 clones, roughly 84% of them seen once. The specimen was CD4+ or CD8+ T cells sorted from blood, collected in a trial of the OX40 agonist ivuxolimab. V is TRBV9 and J is TRBJ2-1; D call uncertain. The source of this sequence is an adult with an advanced solid tumor such as melanoma, head and neck, liver or kidney cancer. This CDR3 reads CASSVDGLRQFF. The DNA of the CDR3 is TGTGCCAGCAGCGTAGATGGATTAAGGCAGTTCTTC.